These 21 T cell receptor beta chains originate from one sample sequenced in a study of response to subunit inactivated influenza vaccine. MiXCR, applied by TCRdb to the RT-PCR reads, yields one record per CDR3 protein. The sample includes fewer than 650,000 distinct CDR3 sequences, over 10% of them seen just once. Sequences were derived from PBMCs from blood, sampled 45 days after vaccination. These receptor sequences come from a man in his forties or fifties who received an inactivated influenza vaccine.

The rearrangement uses TRBV29-1 and TRBJ2-3, with D possibly matching TRBD2 (6 bases). The CDR3 sequence is 15 residues long. The germline gives CDR1 SQVTM, CDR2 ANQGSEA. The germline V and J ends were trimmed by 8 bases and 0 bases, with 18 bases remaining between them. CDR3 sequence reads: CSSKSGTPSTDTQYF. In DNA, the CDR3 is TGCAGCTCCAAATCTGGGACTCCCAGCACAGATACGCAGTATTTT.

About this clonotype: This sequence may be a read error, since a much larger clone differs from it by one base. The chain combines TRBV5-1 with TRBJ2-1; TRBD2 matches at 11 bases. The germline V gene encodes CDR1 SGHRS and CDR2 YFSETQ. The CDR3 spans 17 residues. V dropped 6 bases and J dropped 1; count of bases not matched to a gene: 9. CDR3 sequence reads: CASILPIAGGSYNEQFF. As DNA, the CDR3 is TGCGCCAGCATCTTACCCATAGCGGGAGGGTCCTACAATGAGCAGTTCTTC.

This clonotype occurred a few times. This chain joins TRBV4-2 and TRBJ1-4, with D unclear. Germline assignment: CDR1 LGHNA and CDR2 YNFKEQ. CDR3 length: 12 residues. With 2 bases removed from V and 4 bases from J, the gap between germline ends came to 2 bases. The CDR3 DNA reads as TGTGCCAGCAGCCAACGTAATGAAAAACTGTTTTTT. It translates to CASSQRNEKLFF.

A note on this clonotype: A clone one base away is much larger, so this may be a read error. The V and J genes are TRBV6-1 and TRBJ2-7; TRBD2 might be the D (5 bases). The CDR3 has 15 residues. CDR1 and CDR2 (germline): MNHNS, SASEGT. The CDR3 DNA sequence: TGTGTCAGCAGCCACGGACTTCCCGGGTCCTACGAGCAGTACTTC. Encoded protein: CVSSHGLPGSYEQYF.

This clonotype was observed many times. This chain connects TRBV10-3 to TRBJ2-1; TRBD1 aligns across 10 bases. Germline V CDR1 and CDR2: ENHRY, SYGVKD. Trimming removed 8 bases from V and 7 bases from J; junction bases left unmatched: 5. CDR3 size: 13 residues. The CDR3 DNA follows: TGTGCCATCCGGGACAGGGGAACTAATGAGCAGTTCTTC. Protein: CAIRDRGTNEQFF.

J is TRBJ1-4 and V is TRBV7-6, with D possibly being TRBD1 (6 bases). The CDR3 has 16 amino acids. The germline CDR1 and CDR2 sequences are SGHVS and FNYEAQ. Deletions cut 1 base from V and 7 bases from J, with 16 bases between. The CDR3 loop reads CASSLVPQGPGEKLFF. In DNA, the CDR3 is TGTGCCAGCAGCTTAGTGCCCCAGGGGCCGGGTGAAAAACTGTTTTTT.

This clonotype was seen ten or more times. The genes are TRBV5-5 and TRBJ1-1; D remains unclear. V was shortened by 4 bases and J by 2 bases, with 15 bases between the two germline ends. Germline V gene lookup returns CDR1 SGHKS and CDR2 YYEKEE (reference sequence). This CDR3 spans 15 amino acids. The CDR3 sequence: CASSPQYRINTEAFF. CDR3 bases: TGTGCCAGCAGCCCCCAATACCGCATCAACACTGAAGCTTTCTTT.

This chain links TRBV2 with TRBJ1-2; possibly TRBD1 for D (5 bases). The CDR3 is 14 amino acids. The V gene lost 6 bases and the J gene lost 3 bases, with 14 bases spanning the gap. Germline V gene sequence: CDR1 SNHLY, CDR2 FYNNEI. CDR3 DNA sequence: TGTGCCAGCAGCCCGGGGGGAACCTACTATGGCTACACCTTC. It is translated as CASSPGGTYYGYTF.

The chain combines TRBV6-5 with TRBJ1-1; D might be TRBD1 (5 bases). The germline gives CDR1 MNHEY, CDR2 SVGAGI. The germline V and J ends were trimmed by 1 base and 5 bases, with 14 bases remaining between them. CDR3 length: 15 residues. CDR3 sequence (DNA): TGTGCCAGCAGTTACTTAGGGGTAGGGTATACTGAAGCTTTCTTT. Translation gives CASSYLGVGYTEAFF.

This clonotype has more than one count but fewer than ten. The chain combines TRBV28 with TRBJ2-6; weak D call: TRBD1 (6 bases). V lost 5 bases to trimming and J lost 0 bases, with 11 bases between them. The V gene's germline CDR1 is MDHEN and CDR2 SYDVKM. CDR3 length: 16 amino acids. DNA for the CDR3: TGTGCCAGCAGTAGATACAGGGTCTCTGGGGCCAACGTCCTGACTTTC. Translating it yields CASSRYRVSGANVLTF.

J is TRBJ1-5 and V is TRBV5-5; D is unclear. The CDR3 sequence is 13 residues long. V lost 4 bases, J lost 7 bases, and 12 bases lay in between. Germline V gives CDR1 SGHKS, CDR2 YYEKEE (reference sequence). The CDR3 spells CASSPGPDQPQHF. Written as DNA, the CDR3 is TGTGCCAGCAGCCCCGGTCCCGACCAGCCCCAGCATTTT. The full variable domain, rest sourced from reference TRBV5-5 and TRBJ1-5, is DAGVTQSPTHLIKTRGQQVTLRCSPISGHKSVSWYQQVLGQGPQFIFQYYEKEERGRGNFPDRFSARQFPNYSSELNVNALLLGDSALYLCASSPGPDQPQHFGDGTRLSIL.

This clonotype was seen a few times. The chain recombines TRBV25-1 with TRBJ2-5, with TRBD1 identical over 10 bases. The V segment lost 4 bases and the J segment 3 bases; nucleotides outside the gene matches: 11. The CDR3 is made up of 17 amino acids. Germline values: CDR1 MGHDK, CDR2 SYGVNS. In DNA form, the CDR3 reads TGTGCCAGCAGTGGAGCCTCGCGACAGGGGGCTAAAGAGACCCAGTACTTC. This codes for CASSGASRQGAKETQYF.

The V gene is TRBV18, the J gene TRBJ2-1; D remains unclear. Germline assignment: CDR1 KGHSH and CDR2 LQKENI. Trimming took 3 bases from V and 1 from J, leaving 10 bases between them. The CDR3 extends over 15 amino acids. The CDR3 DNA follows: TGTGCCAGCTCACCGTCCGCCATGTCCTACAATGAGCAGTTCTTC. Translating gives CASSPSAMSYNEQFF.

This clonotype was detected ten times or more. V gene TRBV18 combines with J gene TRBJ2-7; 8 nucleotides line up with TRBD1. Germline V gives CDR1 KGHSH, CDR2 LQKENI. The CDR3 runs 14 residues. Germline trimming cut 2 bases from V and 6 bases from J; bases unmatched to any gene: 6. The CDR3: CASSPGQGLSEQYF. The CDR3, as DNA: TGTGCCAGCTCACCAGGACAGGGTCTGAGCGAGCAGTACTTC. Drawing the rest from reference TRBV18 and TRBJ2-7, the complete variable domain is NAGVMQNPRHLVRRRGQEARLRCSPMKGHSHVYWYRQLPEEGLKFMVYLQKENIIDESGMPKERFSAEFPKEGPSILRIQQVVRGDSAAYFCASSPGQGLSEQYFGPGTRLTVT.

V and J are TRBV10-3 and TRBJ2-3; 11 bases map to TRBD2. The V gene end was trimmed by 8 bases and the J gene end by 3 bases; junction bases not matched to a gene: 10. This CDR3 is 16 amino acids long. Germline CDR1 reads ENHRY; CDR2 reads SYGVKD. The CDR3 here is CAIGPIAGGQTDTQYF. The DNA for the CDR3 is TGTGCCATCGGACCTATAGCGGGAGGGCAAACAGATACGCAGTATTTT.

As concerns this clonotype: One base away lies a much larger clone, so this may be a sequencing read error. V is TRBV5-6 and J is TRBJ2-7; tentative D call: TRBD1 (5 bases). Germline V gene data show CDR1 as SGHDT and CDR2 as YYEEEE. CDR3 size: 14 residues. CDR3 sequence reads: CANSPPTDTYEQYF. CDR3 DNA: TGTGCCAACAGCCCCCCGACAGATACATACGAGCAGTACTTC.

This chain connects TRBV4-1 to TRBJ2-2; 7 bases fit TRBD1. Losses at the gene ends were 4 bases for V and 4 bases for J; bases not matched to a gene: 27. Germline V gene sequence: CDR1 MGHRA, CDR2 YSYEKL. The CDR3 sequence is 22 residues long. CDR3 nucleotide sequence: TGCGCCAGCAGCCGAGAACTCCCAGAAGGGAGACAGGGAACTTGGGGCACCGGGGAGCTGTTTTTT. It translates to CASSRELPEGRQGTWGTGELFF.

The chain joins TRBV7-9 to TRBJ2-1, with a tentative D call TRBD2 (5 bases). Trimming pared 0 bases from V and 10 bases from J, leaving 19 bases between. There are 16 residues in the CDR3. From germline, CDR1 is SEHNR and CDR2 FQNEAQ (reference sequence). CDR3 sequence: CASSLARIRELKEQFF. The CDR3 DNA reads TGTGCCAGCAGCTTAGCGAGAATCCGGGAACTGAAAGAGCAGTTCTTC.

The V gene is TRBV14, the J gene TRBJ2-7; D unresolved. Germline V gene sequence: CDR1 SGHDN, CDR2 FVKESK. V was cut by 5 bases and J by 6 bases, with 14 bases left in between. The CDR3 extends over 13 amino acids. The CDR3 protein is CASSDELSSEQYF. CDR3 DNA: TGTGCCAGCAGCGATGAACTATCCAGCGAGCAGTACTTC.

The chain uses TRBV5-6 and TRBJ2-7, with 8 nucleotides matching TRBD1. CDR3 length equals 16 residues. V lost 5 bases, J lost 5 bases, and 15 bases stayed unmatched. CDR1 and CDR2 from the germline V gene are SGHDT and YYEEEE. CDR3 region: CASRPGGQGIRHEQYF. For the CDR3, the DNA is TGTGCCAGCAGACCGGGCGGACAGGGCATCCGCCACGAGCAGTACTTC.

This clonotype occurred many times. The chain employs TRBV29-1 and TRBJ2-2, with 7 positions matching TRBD1. Losses at the gene ends were 2 bases for V and 4 bases for J; bases not matched to a gene: 7. CDR1 and CDR2 from the germline V gene are SQVTM and ANQGSEA. The CDR3 contains 15 residues. DNA for the CDR3: TGCAGCGTTGAATTAGACAGGGAAGCCACCGGGGAGCTGTTTTTT. It specifies CSVELDREATGELFF.